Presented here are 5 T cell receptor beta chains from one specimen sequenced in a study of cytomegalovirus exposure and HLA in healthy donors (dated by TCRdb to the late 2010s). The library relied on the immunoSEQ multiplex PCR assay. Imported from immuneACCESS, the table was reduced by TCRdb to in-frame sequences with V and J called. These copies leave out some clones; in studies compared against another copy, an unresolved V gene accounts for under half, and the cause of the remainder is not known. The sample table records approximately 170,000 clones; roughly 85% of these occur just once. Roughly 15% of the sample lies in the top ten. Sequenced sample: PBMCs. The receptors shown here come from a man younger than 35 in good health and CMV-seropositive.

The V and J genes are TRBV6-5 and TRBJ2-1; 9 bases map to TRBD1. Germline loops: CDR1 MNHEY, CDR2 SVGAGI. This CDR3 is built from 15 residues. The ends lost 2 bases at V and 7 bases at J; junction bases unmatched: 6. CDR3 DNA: TGTGCCAGCAGTTACAACAGGGGGCCTGGGAATGAGCAGTTCTTC. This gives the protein CASSYNRGPGNEQFF.

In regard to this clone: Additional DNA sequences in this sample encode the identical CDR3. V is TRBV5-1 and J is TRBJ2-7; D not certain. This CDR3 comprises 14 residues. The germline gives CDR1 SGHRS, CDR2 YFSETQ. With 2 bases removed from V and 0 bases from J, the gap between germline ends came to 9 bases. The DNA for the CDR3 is TGCGCCAGCAGCTTAGATAGGAGCTCCTACGAGCAGTACTTC. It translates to CASSLDRSSYEQYF.

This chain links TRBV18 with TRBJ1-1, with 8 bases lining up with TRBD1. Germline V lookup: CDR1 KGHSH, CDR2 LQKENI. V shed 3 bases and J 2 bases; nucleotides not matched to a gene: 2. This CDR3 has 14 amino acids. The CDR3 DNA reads TGTGCCAGCTCACCCAGGGGGCTAAACACTGAAGCTTTCTTT. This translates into CASSPRGLNTEAFF.

DNA of the CDR3: TGTGCCTGGAGTGTACCGCAGGGGTATGGGCAAAAACTGTTTTTT. Translation gives CAWSVPQGYGQKLFF. The chain combines TRBV30 with TRBJ1-4, with D perhaps TRBD1 (6 bases). The CDR3 has 15 residues. Trimming removed 0 bases at V and 9 bases at J, with 17 bases between. Germline V gives CDR1 GTSNPN, CDR2 SVGIG (reference sequence).

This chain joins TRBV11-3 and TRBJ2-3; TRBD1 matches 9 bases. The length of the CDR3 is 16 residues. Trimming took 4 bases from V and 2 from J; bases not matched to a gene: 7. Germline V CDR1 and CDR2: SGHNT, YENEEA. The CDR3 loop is CASSSRTGANTDTQYF. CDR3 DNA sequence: TGTGCCAGCAGCTCGAGGACAGGGGCAAACACAGATACGCAGTATTTT.